A single sample is the source of the 11 T cell receptor beta chains below, sequenced in a study of PD-1 blockade in classical Hodgkin lymphoma. The time point here: cycle 4 day 1 (C4D1), after less than 7 weeks of nivolumab. All the patients suffered relapse after autologous stem cell transplantation, and brentuximab vedotin exposure differed. Clones were sequenced by immunoSEQ multiplex PCR, and TCRdb holds only the in-frame ones, with some missing. The table lists about 46,000 clones, around 74% of them singletons. Specimen: peripheral blood mononuclear cells (PBMCs), collected before the fourth cycle of nivolumab. Source of these receptors: a human donor with classical Hodgkin lymphoma.

The chain couples TRBV21-1 to TRBJ2-3; TRBD2 was called by the table and not checked on the DNA. TRBV21-1 is tagged as a pseudogene. The CDR3 contains 22 residues. CDR3 nucleotide sequence: TGTGCCAGCAGCTCCCGGGACAGGGAGGCTAGCGGGAGTAAAAGGGAGCCAGATACGCAGTATTTT. It encodes CASSSRDREASGSKREPDTQYF.

The table lists this clone with a count of one. The chain is built from TRBV19 and TRBJ2-1; D possibly corresponds to TRBD2 (6 bases). Per the germline V gene, CDR1 is LNHDA and CDR2 is SQIVND (reference sequence). The CDR3 contains 15 residues. V was shortened by 3 bases and J by 2 bases, with 11 bases between the two germline ends. This CDR3 is CASSMGRDPYNEQFF. The CDR3 coding sequence is TGTGCCAGTAGTATGGGGCGGGATCCCTACAATGAGCAGTTCTTC.

This clone was observed once. The chain links TRBV5-1 to TRBJ2-7; possibly TRBD1 for D (5 bases). The V end was cut by 1 base, the J end by 6 bases, with 14 bases between. Looked up from germline, CDR1 is SGHRS and CDR2 is YFSETQ. This CDR3 has 14 residues. The CDR3 nucleotides are TGCGCCAGCAGCTTGTTCCTCCAGGGCCTCGAGCAGTACTTC. Translating it yields CASSLFLQGLEQYF.

The chain employs TRBV6-5 and TRBJ1-2; the D gene is possibly TRBD1 (6 bases). The CDR3 is made up of 15 amino acids. V was trimmed by 5 bases and J by 4 bases, leaving 17 bases between them. Germline V gene lookup returns CDR1 MNHEY and CDR2 SVGAGI. CDR3 loop: CASSNAGARPYGYTF. The CDR3 DNA is TGTGCCAGCAGTAATGCAGGGGCGCGACCCTATGGCTACACCTTC.

The genes are TRBV18 and TRBJ2-1; TRBD2 matches 9 bases. V lost 6 bases and J lost 5; bases outside the gene matches: 11. Per germline, CDR1 KGHSH and CDR2 LQKENI. The CDR3 runs to 16 residues. The CDR3 here is CASSPPGGRVHNEQFF. CDR3 nucleotides: TGTGCCAGCTCCCCCCCGGGCGGGAGGGTACACAATGAGCAGTTCTTC.

The chain joins TRBV5-6 to TRBJ2-7; D is possibly TRBD2 (6 bases). Trimming took 0 bases from V and 0 from J, leaving 10 bases between them. This CDR3 has 15 amino acids. CDR1 is SGHDT and CDR2 is YYEEEE in the germline V gene. The CDR3: CASSLGGDPSYEQYF. In DNA, the CDR3 is TGTGCCAGCAGCTTGGGCGGGGACCCCTCCTACGAGCAGTACTTC.

This clone was observed many times. J is TRBJ1-5 and V is TRBV28; perhaps TRBD1 as D (5 bases). The germline gives CDR1 MDHEN, CDR2 SYDVKM. The V gene lost 3 bases and the J gene lost 6 bases, with 21 bases spanning the gap. The CDR3 sequence is 17 residues long. Here the CDR3 DNA reads TGTGCCAGCAGTTTCTTCGCAGGGATTGGTTGGGCTCAGCCCCAGCATTTT. As protein: CASSFFAGIGWAQPQHF. Complete variable domain (other parts from reference TRBV28 and TRBJ1-5): DVKVTQSSRYLVKRTGEKVFLECVQDMDHENMFWYRQDPGLGLRLIYFSYDVKMKEKGDIPEGYSVSREKKERFSLILESASTNQTSMYLCASSFFAGIGWAQPQHFGDGTRLSIL.

The rearrangement joins TRBV5-4 to TRBJ2-7, with 9 bases lining up with TRBD1. The CDR3 extends over 15 amino acids. Germline V gene lookup returns CDR1 SGHNT and CDR2 YYREEE (reference sequence). The ends lost 4 bases at V and 2 bases at J; junction bases unmatched: 7. In DNA form, the CDR3 reads TGTGCCAGCAGCGTTAAGTACAGGGGGCCCTACGAGCAGTACTTC. The encoded protein is CASSVKYRGPYEQYF.

The V and J genes are TRBV25-1 and TRBJ1-1, with D maybe TRBD1 (5 bases). V was cut by 5 bases and J by 4 bases, with 11 bases left in between. Germline V gene data show CDR1 as MGHDK and CDR2 as SYGVNS. The length of the CDR3 is 13 residues. The CDR3 is CASSKLGATEAFF. The CDR3 DNA follows: TGTGCCAGCAGTAAACTCGGGGCCACTGAAGCTTTCTTT.

This clone was observed many times. Distinct nucleotide sequences in the sample also encode this CDR3. This chain links TRBV11-2 with TRBJ1-2; D remains unclear. This CDR3 region has 12 residues. V was shortened by 5 bases and J by 5 bases, with 9 bases between the two germline ends. Per germline, CDR1 SGHAT and CDR2 FQNNGV. CDR3: CASSLAGYGYTF. In DNA, the CDR3 is TGTGCCAGCAGCCTCGCGGGGTATGGCTACACCTTC.

The gene calls are TRBV6-6 and TRBJ1-1, with D hard to call. With 9 bases removed from V and 8 bases from J, the gap between germline ends came to 10 bases. The CDR3 loop spans 10 amino acids. The germline V gene encodes CDR1 MNHNY and CDR2 SVGAGI (reference sequence). CDR3 nucleotides: TGTGCCAGTCGTCATAACGAAGCTTTCTTT. This encodes CASRHNEAFF.